This TCR beta chain came from a study of CD8 T cells in ankylosing spondylitis. V lost 2 bases to trimming and J lost 7 bases; unmatched junction nucleotides: 7. From germline, CDR1 is KGHSH and CDR2 LQKENI. This CDR3 is 15 amino acids long. By quantitative 5'-RACE with molecular barcodes, the TCR beta libraries were made. Each CDR3 protein is one row after TCRdb ran MiXCR on the 5' RACE reads. The sample includes more than 650,000 distinct CDR3 sequences, 12% of them seen just once. Findings and limits, study-wide: Clones tied to disease were said to be significantly enriched in matched ankylosing spondylitis synovial fluid. CD8+ by phenotype, disease-linked clones were relatively rare in peripheral blood. What seemed typical of ankylosing spondylitis blood was a TCR beta motif built from roughly 8 highly homologous variants.

As to this clonotype: Its specificity is unknown.

This sequence joins TRBV18 and TRBJ1-4; 7 bases fit TRBD1. Material for sequencing was blood, either unsorted or a sorted T cell fraction (not recorded which). This receptor was identified in a male donor with ankylosing spondylitis. The CDR3 reads CASSPGTEITEKLFF. CDR3 in DNA: TGTGCCAGCTCACCAGGGACAGAGATTACTGAAAAACTGTTTTTT.